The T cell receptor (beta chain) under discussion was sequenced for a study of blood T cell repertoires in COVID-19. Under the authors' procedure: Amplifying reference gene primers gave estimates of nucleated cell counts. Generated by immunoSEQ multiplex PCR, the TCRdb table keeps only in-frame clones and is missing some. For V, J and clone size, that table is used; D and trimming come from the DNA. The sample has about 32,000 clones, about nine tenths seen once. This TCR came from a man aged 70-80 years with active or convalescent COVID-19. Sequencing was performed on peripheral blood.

The CDR3 protein is CASRLQGAQGYGYTF. In nucleotides, the CDR3 is TGTGCCAGCAGATTACAGGGGGCGCAAGGCTATGGCTACACCTTC. This chain uses TRBV7-2 with TRBJ1-2; 9 bases are a match to TRBD1. The CDR3 is made up of 15 amino acids. The J segment lost 4 bases and the V segment lost 6 bases, leaving 9 bases of the junction unmatched. Germline V gene sequence: CDR1 SGHTA, CDR2 FQGNSA.